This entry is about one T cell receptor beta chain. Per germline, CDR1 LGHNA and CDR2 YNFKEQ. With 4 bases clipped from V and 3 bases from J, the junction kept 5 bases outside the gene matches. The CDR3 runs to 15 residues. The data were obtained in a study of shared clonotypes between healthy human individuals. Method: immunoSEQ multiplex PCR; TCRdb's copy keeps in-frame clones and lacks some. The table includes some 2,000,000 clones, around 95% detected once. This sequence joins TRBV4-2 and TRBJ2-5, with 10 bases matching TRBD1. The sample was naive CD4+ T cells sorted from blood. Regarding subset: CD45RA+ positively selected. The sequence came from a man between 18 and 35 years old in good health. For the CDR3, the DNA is TGTGCCAGCAGCCTACCGGGACAGGGGAAAGAGACCCAGTACTTC. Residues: CASSLPGQGKETQYF.